These T cell receptor beta chains were read from a single sample in a study of cytomegalovirus exposure and HLA in healthy donors. Sequencing was performed with immunoSEQ multiplex PCR; in TCRdb, only in-frame clones are kept and a portion is missing. This table holds some 160,000 clones, roughly 70% found once. Sequencing was done on a sample of PBMCs. The receptors originated from a man in his fifties or sixties in good health and CMV-seronegative. Both conserved end residues are part of each CDR3. Each record gives: J gene, V gene, CDR3 protein.

>TRBJ2-7|TRBV7-3
CASSQEAGETYEQYF
>TRBJ1-1|TRBV28
CASSFLGTGIMNTEAFF
>TRBJ2-1|TRBV6-1
CASSESKRGQFF
>TRBJ1-2|TRBV4-2
CASSQDSQTVIYGYTF
>TRBJ2-5|TRBV7-2
CASSLVGGGEETQYF
>TRBJ1-1|TRBV6-6
CASSNFPDSMNTEAFF
>TRBJ1-1|TRBV9
CASSPHGDTEAFF
>TRBJ1-4|TRBV28
CASSWAEGGGNEKLFF
>TRBJ2-1|TRBV18
CASSALGGTGNEQFF
>TRBJ1-1|TRBV5-4
CASSSGDRSNTEAFF